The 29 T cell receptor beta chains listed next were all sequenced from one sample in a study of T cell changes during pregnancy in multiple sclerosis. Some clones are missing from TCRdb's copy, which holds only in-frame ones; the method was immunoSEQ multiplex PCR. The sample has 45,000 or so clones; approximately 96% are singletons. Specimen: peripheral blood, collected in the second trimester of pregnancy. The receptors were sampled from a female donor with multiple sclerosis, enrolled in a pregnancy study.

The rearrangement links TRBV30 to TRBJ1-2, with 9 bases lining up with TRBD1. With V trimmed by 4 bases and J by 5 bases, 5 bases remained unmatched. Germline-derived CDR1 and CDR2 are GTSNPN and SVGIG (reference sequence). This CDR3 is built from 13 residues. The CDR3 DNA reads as TGTGCCTGGAACCCTGGACAGGGGTATGGCTACACCTTC. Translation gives CAWNPGQGYGYTF. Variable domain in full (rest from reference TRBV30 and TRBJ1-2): SQTIHQWPATLVQPVGSPLSLECTVEGTSNPNLYWYRQAAGRGLQLLFYSVGIGQISSEVPQNLSASRPQDRQFILSSKKLLLSDSGFYLCAWNPGQGYGYTFGSGTRLTVV.

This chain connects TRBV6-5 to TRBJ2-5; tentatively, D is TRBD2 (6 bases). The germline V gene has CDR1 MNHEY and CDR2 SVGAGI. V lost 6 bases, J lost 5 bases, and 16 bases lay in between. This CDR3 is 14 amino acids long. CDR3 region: CASSEGLLEETQYF. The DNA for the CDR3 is TGTGCCAGCAGCGAGGGACTCCTGGAGGAGACCCAGTACTTC.

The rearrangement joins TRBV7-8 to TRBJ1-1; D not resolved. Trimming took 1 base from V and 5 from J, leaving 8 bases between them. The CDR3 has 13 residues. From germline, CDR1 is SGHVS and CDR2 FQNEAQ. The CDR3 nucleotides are TGTGCCAGCAGCTTAGGAGGGTCGACTGAAGCTTTCTTT. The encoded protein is CASSLGGSTEAFF.

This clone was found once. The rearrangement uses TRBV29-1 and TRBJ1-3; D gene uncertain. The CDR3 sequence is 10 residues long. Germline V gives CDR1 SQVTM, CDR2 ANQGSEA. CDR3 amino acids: CTPQGNTIYF. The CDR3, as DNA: TGCACCCCACAGGGAAACACCATATATTTT.

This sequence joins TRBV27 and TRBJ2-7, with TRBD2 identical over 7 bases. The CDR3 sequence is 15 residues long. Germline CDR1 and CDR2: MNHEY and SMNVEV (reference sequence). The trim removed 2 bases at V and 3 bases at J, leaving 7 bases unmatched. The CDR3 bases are TGTGCCAGCAGTTTAGGGGTCGGGGGGATCTACGAGCAGTACTTC. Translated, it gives CASSLGVGGIYEQYF.

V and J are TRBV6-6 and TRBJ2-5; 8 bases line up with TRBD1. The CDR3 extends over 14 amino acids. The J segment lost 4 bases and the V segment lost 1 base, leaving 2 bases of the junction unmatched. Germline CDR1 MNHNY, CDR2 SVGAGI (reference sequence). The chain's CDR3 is CASSYFDRGETQYF. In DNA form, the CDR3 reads TGTGCCAGCAGTTACTTCGACAGGGGAGAGACCCAGTACTTC.

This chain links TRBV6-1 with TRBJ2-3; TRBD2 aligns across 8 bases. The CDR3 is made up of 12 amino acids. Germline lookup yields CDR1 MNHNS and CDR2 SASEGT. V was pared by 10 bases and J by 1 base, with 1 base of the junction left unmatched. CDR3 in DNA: TGTGCCACGCGGGGGGGCACAGATACGCAGTATTTT. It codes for CATRGGTDTQYF.

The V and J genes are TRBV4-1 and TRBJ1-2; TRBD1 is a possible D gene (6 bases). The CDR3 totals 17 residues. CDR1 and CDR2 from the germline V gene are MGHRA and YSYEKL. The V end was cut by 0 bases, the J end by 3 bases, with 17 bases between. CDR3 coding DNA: TGCGCCAGCAGCCAAGAGAAGTGGTTGGGGGCTGACTATGGCTACACCTTC. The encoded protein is CASSQEKWLGADYGYTF.

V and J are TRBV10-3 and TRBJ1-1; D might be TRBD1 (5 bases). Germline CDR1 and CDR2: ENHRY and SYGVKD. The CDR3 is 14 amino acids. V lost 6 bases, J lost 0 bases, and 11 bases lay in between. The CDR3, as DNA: TGTGCCATCAGGATCGGGGGGATGAACACTGAAGCTTTCTTT. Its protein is CAIRIGGMNTEAFF.

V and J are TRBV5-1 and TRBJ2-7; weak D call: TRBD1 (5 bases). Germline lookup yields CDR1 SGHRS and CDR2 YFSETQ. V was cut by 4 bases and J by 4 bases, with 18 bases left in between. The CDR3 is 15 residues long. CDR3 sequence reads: CASSPGHLEQYEQYF. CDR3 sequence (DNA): TGCGCCAGCAGCCCCGGACACTTAGAACAATACGAGCAGTACTTC.

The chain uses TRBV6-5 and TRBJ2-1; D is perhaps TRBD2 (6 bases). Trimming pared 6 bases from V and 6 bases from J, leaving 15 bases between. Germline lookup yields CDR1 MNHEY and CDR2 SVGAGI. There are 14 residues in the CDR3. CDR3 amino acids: CASRAGTSINEQFF. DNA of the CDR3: TGTGCCAGCAGGGCCGGGACTTCCATCAATGAGCAGTTCTTC.

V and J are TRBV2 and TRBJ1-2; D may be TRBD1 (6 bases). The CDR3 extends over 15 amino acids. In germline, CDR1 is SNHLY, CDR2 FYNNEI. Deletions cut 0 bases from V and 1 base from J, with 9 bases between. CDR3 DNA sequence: TGTGCCAGCAGTGAAGCACCACAGGGTAACTATGGCTACACCTTC. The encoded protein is CASSEAPQGNYGYTF.

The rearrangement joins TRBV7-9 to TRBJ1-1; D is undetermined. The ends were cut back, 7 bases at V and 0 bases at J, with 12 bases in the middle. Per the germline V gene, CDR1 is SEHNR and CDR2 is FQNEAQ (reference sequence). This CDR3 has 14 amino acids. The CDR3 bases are TGTGCCAGCATCCTCGGCGGGGTGAACACTGAAGCTTTCTTT. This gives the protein CASILGGVNTEAFF.

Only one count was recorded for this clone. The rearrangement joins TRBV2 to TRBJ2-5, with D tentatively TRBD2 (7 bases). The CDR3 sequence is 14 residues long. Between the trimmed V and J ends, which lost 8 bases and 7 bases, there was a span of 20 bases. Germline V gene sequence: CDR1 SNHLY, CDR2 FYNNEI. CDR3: CASVLGGALGTQYF. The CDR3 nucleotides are TGTGCCAGCGTGCTAGGGGGGGCCCTCGGGACCCAGTACTTC. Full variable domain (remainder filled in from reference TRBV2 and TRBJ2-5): EPEVTQTPSHQVTQMGQEVILRCVPISNHLYFYWYRQILGQKVEFLVSFYNNEISEKSEIFDDQFSVERPDGSNFTLKIRSTKLEDSAMYFCASVLGGALGTQYFGPGTRLLVL.

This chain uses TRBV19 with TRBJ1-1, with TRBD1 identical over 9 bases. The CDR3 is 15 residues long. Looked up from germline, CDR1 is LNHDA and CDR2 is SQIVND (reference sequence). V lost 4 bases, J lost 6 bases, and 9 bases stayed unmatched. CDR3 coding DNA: TGTGCCAGTAGTAAACGGACAGGGGCCATATCTGAAGCTTTCTTT. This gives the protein CASSKRTGAISEAFF.

In DNA, the CDR3 is TGTGCCAGCAGCTTAGGGGTCAGCTCCTATAATTCACCCCTCCACTTT. It is translated as CASSLGVSSYNSPLHF. This chain links TRBV5-4 with TRBJ1-6, with a tentative D call TRBD1 (5 bases). Germline CDR1 is SGHNT and CDR2 is YYREEE (reference sequence). The CDR3 covers 16 residues. Trimming shortened V by 2 bases and J by 0 bases, and 9 bases separated the two germline ends.

CDR3 DNA sequence: TGTGCCAGCAGCTTAGAAAGGGGGCAGCCCCAGCATTTT. Amino acids: CASSLERGQPQHF. The chain uses TRBV11-2 and TRBJ1-5; D may be TRBD1 (6 bases). The CDR3 is made up of 13 amino acids. V was trimmed by 0 bases and J by 7 bases, leaving 7 bases between them. Looked up from germline, CDR1 is SGHAT and CDR2 is FQNNGV. Supplemented by reference TRBV11-2 and TRBJ1-5, the full variable domain reads EAGVAQSPRYKIIEKRQSVAFWCNPISGHATLYWYQQILGQGPKLLIQFQNNGVVDDSQLPKDRFSAERLKGVDSTLKIQPAKLEDSAVYLCASSLERGQPQHFGDGTRLSIL.

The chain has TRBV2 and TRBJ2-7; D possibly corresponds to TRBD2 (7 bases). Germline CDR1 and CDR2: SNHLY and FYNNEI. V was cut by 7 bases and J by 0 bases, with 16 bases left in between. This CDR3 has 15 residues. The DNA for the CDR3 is TGTGCCAGCACCGAAGGGGGGGCCCCCTCCTACGAGCAGTACTTC. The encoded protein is CASTEGGAPSYEQYF.

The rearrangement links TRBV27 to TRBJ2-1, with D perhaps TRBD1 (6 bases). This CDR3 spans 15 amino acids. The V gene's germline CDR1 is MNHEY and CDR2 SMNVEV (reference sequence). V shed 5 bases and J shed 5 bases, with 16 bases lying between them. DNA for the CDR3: TGTGCCAGCAGTCGGACAGCCCAGGCGGACAATGAGCAGTTCTTC. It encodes CASSRTAQADNEQFF.

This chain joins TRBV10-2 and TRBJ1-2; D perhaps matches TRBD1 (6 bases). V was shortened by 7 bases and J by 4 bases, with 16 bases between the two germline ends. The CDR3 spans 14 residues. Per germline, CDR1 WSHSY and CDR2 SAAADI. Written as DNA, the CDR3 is TGCGCCAGCAAACCTGGACAGTCTTTCTATGGCTACACCTTC. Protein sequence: CASKPGQSFYGYTF.

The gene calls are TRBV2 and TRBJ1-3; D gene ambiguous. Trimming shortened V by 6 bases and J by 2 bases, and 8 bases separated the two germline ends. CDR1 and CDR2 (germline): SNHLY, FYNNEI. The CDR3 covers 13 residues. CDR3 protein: CASSTETGNTIYF. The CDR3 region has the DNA TGTGCCAGCAGCACCGAGACTGGAAACACCATATATTTT. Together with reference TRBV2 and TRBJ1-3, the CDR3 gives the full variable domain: EPEVTQTPSHQVTQMGQEVILRCVPISNHLYFYWYRQILGQKVEFLVSFYNNEISEKSEIFDDQFSVERPDGSNFTLKIRSTKLEDSAMYFCASSTETGNTIYFGEGSWLTVV.

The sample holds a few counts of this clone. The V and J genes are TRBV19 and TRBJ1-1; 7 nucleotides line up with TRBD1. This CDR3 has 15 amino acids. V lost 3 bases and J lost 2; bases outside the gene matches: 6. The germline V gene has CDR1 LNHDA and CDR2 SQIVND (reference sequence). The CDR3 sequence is CASSMGKGANTEAFF. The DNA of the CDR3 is TGTGCCAGTAGTATGGGGAAGGGGGCTAACACTGAAGCTTTCTTT.

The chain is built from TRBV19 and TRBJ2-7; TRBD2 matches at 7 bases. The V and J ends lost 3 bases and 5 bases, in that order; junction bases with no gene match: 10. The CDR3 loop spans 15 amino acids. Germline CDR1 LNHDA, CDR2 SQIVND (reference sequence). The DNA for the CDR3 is TGTGCCAGTAGTATGGGAGGGAGGCACCTCCACGAGCAGTACTTC. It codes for CASSMGGRHLHEQYF.

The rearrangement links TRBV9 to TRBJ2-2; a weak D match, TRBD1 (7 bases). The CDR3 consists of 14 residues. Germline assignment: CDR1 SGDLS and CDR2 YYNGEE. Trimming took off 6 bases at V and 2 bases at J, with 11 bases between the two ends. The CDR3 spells CASTQGTNTGELFF. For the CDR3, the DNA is TGTGCCAGCACACAGGGGACTAACACCGGGGAGCTGTTTTTT. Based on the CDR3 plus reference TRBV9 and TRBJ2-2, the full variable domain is DSGVTQTPKHLITATGQRVTLRCSPRSGDLSVYWYQQSLDQGLQFLIQYYNGEERAKGNILERFSAQQFPDLHSELNLSSLELGDSALYFCASTQGTNTGELFFGEGSRLTVL.

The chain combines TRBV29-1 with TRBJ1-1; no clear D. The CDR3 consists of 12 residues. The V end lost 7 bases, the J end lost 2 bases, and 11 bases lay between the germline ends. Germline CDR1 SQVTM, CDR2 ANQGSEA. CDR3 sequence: CSASRLNTEAFF. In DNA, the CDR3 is TGCAGCGCCTCGAGACTCAACACTGAAGCTTTCTTT.

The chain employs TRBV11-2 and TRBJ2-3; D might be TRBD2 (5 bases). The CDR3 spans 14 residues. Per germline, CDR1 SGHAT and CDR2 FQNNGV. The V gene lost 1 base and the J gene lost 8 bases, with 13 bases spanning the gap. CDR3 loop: CASSLGAITSTQYF. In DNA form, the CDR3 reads TGTGCCAGCAGCTTAGGGGCTATTACTAGTACGCAGTATTTT.

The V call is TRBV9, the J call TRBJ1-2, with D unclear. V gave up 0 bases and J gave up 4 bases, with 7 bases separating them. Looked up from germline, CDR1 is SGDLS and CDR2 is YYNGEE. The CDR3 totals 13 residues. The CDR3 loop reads CASSVVEGYGYTF. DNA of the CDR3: TGTGCCAGCAGCGTAGTAGAGGGCTATGGCTACACCTTC.

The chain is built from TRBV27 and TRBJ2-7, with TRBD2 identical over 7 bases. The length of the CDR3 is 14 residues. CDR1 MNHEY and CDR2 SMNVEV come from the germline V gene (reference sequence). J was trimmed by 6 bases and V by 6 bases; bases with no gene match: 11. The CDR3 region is CASRVGGVLTEQYF. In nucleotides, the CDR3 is TGTGCCAGCAGGGTGGGGGGGGTCCTTACCGAGCAGTACTTC.

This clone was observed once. The CDR3: CASSLGDRGKETQYF. In nucleotides, the CDR3 is TGTGCCAGCAGCTTGGGGGACAGGGGAAAAGAGACCCAGTACTTC. The rearrangement links TRBV5-4 to TRBJ2-5; 10 positions match TRBD1. Trimming removed 0 bases from V and 3 bases from J; junction bases left unmatched: 2. Per the germline V gene, CDR1 is SGHNT and CDR2 is YYREEE (reference sequence). This CDR3 has 15 residues.